This entry concerns a single TCR beta chain. The CDR3 is made up of 14 amino acids. V shed 7 bases and J 3 bases; nucleotides not matched to a gene: 6. Germline V gene lookup returns CDR1 MNHEY and CDR2 SMNVEV (reference sequence). Exposed participants encountered a COVID-19 case during the 2 weeks preceding study entry. Data came from immunoSEQ multiplex PCR; TCRdb stores just in-frame clones and leaves some out. The sample carries about 260,000 clones, approximately 90% recorded once. This entry belongs to a study of blood T cell repertoires in COVID-19. The source of this sequence is a man between 40 and 49 years old who had been exposed to COVID-19. The genes are TRBV27 and TRBJ2-1; 7 nucleotides match TRBD2. Sequenced: PBMCs or T cells enriched from blood (not recorded which). This chain's CDR3 is CASIASGDYNEQFF. The CDR3 region has the DNA TGTGCCAGCATCGCCAGCGGGGACTACAATGAGCAGTTCTTC.